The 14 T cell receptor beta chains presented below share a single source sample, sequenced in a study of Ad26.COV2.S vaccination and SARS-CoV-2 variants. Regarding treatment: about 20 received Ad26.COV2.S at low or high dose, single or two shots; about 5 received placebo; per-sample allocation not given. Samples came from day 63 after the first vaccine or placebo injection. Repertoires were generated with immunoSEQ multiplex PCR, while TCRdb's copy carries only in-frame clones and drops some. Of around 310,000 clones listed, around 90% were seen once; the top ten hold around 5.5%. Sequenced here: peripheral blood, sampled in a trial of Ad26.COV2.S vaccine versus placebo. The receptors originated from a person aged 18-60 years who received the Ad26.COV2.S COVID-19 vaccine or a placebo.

CDR3 residues: CAISDPGRPSSYEQYV. The CDR3 DNA follows: TGTGCCATCAGTGACCCAGGCAGGCCGAGCTCCTACGAGCAGTACGTC. The rearrangement joins TRBV10-3 to TRBJ2-7; the D is unclear. The germline CDR1 and CDR2 sequences are ENHRY and SYGVKD. Trimming pared 3 bases from V and 0 bases from J, leaving 15 bases between. This CDR3 has 16 residues.

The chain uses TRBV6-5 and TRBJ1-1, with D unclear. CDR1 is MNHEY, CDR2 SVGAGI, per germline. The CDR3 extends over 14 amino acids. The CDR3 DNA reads TGTGCGGTGGAACAGCGCCGAGGGAACACTGAAGCTTTCTTT. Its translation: CAVEQRRGNTEAFF.

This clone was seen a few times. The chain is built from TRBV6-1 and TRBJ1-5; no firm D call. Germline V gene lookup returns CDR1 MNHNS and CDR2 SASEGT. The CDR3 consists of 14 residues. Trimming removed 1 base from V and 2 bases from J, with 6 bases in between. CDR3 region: CASSEGVGNQPQHF. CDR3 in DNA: TGTGCCAGCAGTGAAGGGGTGGGCAATCAGCCCCAGCATTTT.

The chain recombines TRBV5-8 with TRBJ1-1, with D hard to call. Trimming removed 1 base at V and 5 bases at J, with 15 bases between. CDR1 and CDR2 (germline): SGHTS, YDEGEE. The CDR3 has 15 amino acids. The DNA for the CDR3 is TGTGCCAGCAGCTTGTATCGGGGTTCGGGTACTGAAGCTTTCTTT. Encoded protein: CASSLYRGSGTEAFF.

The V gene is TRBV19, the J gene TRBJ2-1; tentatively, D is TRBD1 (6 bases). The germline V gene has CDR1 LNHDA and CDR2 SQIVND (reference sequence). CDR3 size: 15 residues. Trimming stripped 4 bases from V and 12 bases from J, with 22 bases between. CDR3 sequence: CASSTQGALTAGQFF. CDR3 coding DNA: TGTGCCAGTAGTACACAGGGCGCCCTTACAGCTGGGCAGTTCTTC.

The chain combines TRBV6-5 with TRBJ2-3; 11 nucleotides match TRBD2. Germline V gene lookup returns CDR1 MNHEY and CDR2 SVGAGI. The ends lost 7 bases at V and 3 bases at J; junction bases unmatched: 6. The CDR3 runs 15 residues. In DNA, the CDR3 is TGTGCCAGCACCCCACTAGCGGGGGTGACAGATACGCAGTATTTT. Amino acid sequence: CASTPLAGVTDTQYF.

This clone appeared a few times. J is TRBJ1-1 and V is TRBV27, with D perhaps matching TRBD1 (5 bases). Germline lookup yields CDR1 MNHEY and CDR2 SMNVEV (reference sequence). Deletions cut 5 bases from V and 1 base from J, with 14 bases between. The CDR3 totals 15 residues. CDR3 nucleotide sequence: TGTGCCAGCAGTCAGCCTTTGGGGCAGAACACTGAAGCTTTCTTT. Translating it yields CASSQPLGQNTEAFF.

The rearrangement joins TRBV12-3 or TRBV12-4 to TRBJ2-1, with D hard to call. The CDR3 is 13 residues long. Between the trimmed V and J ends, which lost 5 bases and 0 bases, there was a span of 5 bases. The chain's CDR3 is CASSITSYNEQFF. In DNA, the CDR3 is TGTGCCAGCAGTATCACCTCCTACAATGAGCAGTTCTTC.

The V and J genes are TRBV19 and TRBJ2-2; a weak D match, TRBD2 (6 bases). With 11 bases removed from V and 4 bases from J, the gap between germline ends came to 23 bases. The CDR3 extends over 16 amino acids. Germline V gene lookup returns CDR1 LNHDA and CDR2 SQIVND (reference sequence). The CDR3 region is CAVAVERAPATGELFF. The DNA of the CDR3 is TGTGCCGTAGCGGTGGAGCGGGCCCCAGCCACCGGGGAGCTGTTTTTT. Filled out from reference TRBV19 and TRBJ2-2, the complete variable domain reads DGGITQSPKYLFRKEGQNVTLSCEQNLNHDAMYWYRQDPGQGLRLIYYSQIVNDFQKGDIAEGYSVSREKKESFPLTVTSAQKNPTAFYLCAVAVERAPATGELFFGEGSRLTVL.

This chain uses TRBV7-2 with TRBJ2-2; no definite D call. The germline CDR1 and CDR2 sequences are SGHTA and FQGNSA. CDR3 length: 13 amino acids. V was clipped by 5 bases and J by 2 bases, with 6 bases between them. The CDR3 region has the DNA TGTGCCAGCAGCCCTAGAAACACCGGGGAGCTGTTTTTT. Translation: CASSPRNTGELFF. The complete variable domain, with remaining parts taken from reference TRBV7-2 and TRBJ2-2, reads GAGVSQSPSNKVTEKGKDVELRCDPISGHTALYWYRQSLGQGLEFLIYFQGNSAPDKSGLPSDRFSAERTGGSVSTLTIQRTQQEDSAVYLCASSPRNTGELFFGEGSRLTVL.

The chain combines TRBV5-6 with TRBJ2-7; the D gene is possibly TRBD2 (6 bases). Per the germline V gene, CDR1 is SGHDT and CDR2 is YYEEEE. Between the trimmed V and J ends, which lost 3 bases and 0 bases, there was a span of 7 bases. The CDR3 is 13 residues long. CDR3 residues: CASSSGSSYEQYF. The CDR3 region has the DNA TGTGCCAGCAGCTCCGGGAGCTCCTACGAGCAGTACTTC.

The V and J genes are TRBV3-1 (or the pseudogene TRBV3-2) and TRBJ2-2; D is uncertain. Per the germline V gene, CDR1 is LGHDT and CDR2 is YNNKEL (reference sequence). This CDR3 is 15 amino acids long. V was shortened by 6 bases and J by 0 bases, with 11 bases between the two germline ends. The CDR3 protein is CASSRTVSNTGELFF. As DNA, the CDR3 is TGTGCCAGCAGTCGGACGGTTTCGAACACCGGGGAGCTGTTTTTT.

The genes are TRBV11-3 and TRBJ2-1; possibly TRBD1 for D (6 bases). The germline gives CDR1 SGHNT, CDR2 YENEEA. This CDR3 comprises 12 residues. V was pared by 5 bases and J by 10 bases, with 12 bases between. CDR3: CASSPRTEEQFF. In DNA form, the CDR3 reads TGTGCCAGCAGCCCCCGGACAGAAGAGCAGTTCTTC. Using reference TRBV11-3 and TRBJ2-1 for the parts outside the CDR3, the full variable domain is EAGVVQSPRYKIIEKKQPVAFWCNPISGHNTLYWYLQNLGQGPELLIRYENEEAVDDSQLPKDRFSAERLKGVDSTLKIQPAELGDSAVYLCASSPRTEEQFFGPGTRLTVL.

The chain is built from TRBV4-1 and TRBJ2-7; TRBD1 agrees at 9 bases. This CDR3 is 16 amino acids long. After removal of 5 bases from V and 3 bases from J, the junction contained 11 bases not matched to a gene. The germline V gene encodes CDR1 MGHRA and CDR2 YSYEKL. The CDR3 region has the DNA TGCGCCAGCAGCGTCTACCCGACAGGGGGAAACTACGAGCAGTACTTC. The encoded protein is CASSVYPTGGNYEQYF.